The T cell receptor beta chain described here comes from a study of T cells in Graves' hyperthyroidism and ophthalmopathy. The CDR3 has 11 amino acids. Authors of the study amplified TCR beta CDR3 regions from RNA transcripts. TCR CDR3 underwent first-round RT-PCR with the HTBI primer set. TCRdb called the multiplex PCR reads again in MiXCR, with one record for every CDR3 protein. The repertoire consists of 560,000 or so distinct CDR3 sequences, with about half occurring once and the leading ten covering 8% to 8.5%. The TCR comes from a young woman with Graves' hyperthyroidism. This sequence joins TRBV12-3 or TRBV12-4 and TRBJ2-7; D remains ambiguous. The sample was peripheral blood or thyroid tissue (not recorded which). The CDR3 sequence is CASGLPDVQYF. CDR3 DNA: TGTGCTAGTGGTTTGCCAGATGTCCAGTACTTC.